This record covers a single T cell receptor beta chain. The sample belongs to a study of blood T cell repertoires in COVID-19. CDR1 is SGHDN, CDR2 FVKESK, per germline. The CDR3 is 13 amino acids. V lost 5 bases and J lost 1, with 8 bases in between. Original data processing: Quantification of nucleated cells was approximated via reference gene primer amplification. The assay was immunoSEQ multiplex PCR, and TCRdb's table has in-frame clones only and misses some. D and trimming were read from the DNA, whereas the V and J calls and clone size are those reported in that table. The data hold under 65,000 clones, with 91% observed a single time.

This receptor was obtained from a human donor in a cohort sampled during active COVID-19. This chain uses TRBV14 with TRBJ1-1; possible D gene TRBD1, 5 bases. The sequencing input was peripheral blood. CDR3 loop: CASSVGGNTEAFF. In DNA form, the CDR3 reads TGTGCCAGCAGCGTGGGGGGGAACACTGAAGCTTTCTTT.